The 17 T cell receptor beta chains given below trace back to one sample, sequenced in a study of cytomegalovirus exposure and HLA in healthy donors. PCR used 60 Vbeta primers and 13 Jbeta primers. Profiled with immunoSEQ multiplex PCR; TCRdb holds only in-frame clones, not every one. Here the sample spans around 110,000 clones, around 80% being singletons. Sequences were obtained from PBMCs. The receptors stem from a man aged 30 to 39 in good health and CMV-seropositive.

The chain combines TRBV19 with TRBJ2-7, with D perhaps TRBD2 (7 bases). Germline loops: CDR1 LNHDA, CDR2 SQIVND (reference sequence). The CDR3 extends over 15 amino acids. V shed 3 bases and J shed 2 bases, with 14 bases lying between them. The CDR3 protein is CASSIMGGGPYEQYF. Here the CDR3 DNA reads TGTGCCAGTAGTATCATGGGCGGGGGCCCCTACGAGCAGTACTTC.

The chain combines TRBV6-6 with TRBJ1-3; 7 bases agree with TRBD1. Germline-derived CDR1 and CDR2 are MNHNY and SVGAGI (reference sequence). V lost 6 bases to trimming and J lost 0 bases; unmatched junction nucleotides: 5. The CDR3 has 15 residues. CDR3 nucleotides: TGTGCCAGCAGGACGGGACAGAACTCTGGAAACACCATATATTTT. Its translation: CASRTGQNSGNTIYF.

This clone was found a few times. An end of the junction differs from the germline gene, which may be a read error. Here the CDR3 reads CSSSLLVGTARETQYF. The CDR3, as DNA: TGTTCCAGCAGCTTGCTTGTGGGTACAGCACGGGAGACCCAGTACTTC. This rearrangement joins TRBV7-9 to TRBJ2-5; unclear D gene. The V gene's germline CDR1 is SEHNR and CDR2 FQNEAQ (reference sequence). There are 16 residues in the CDR3.

The chain is built from TRBV9 and TRBJ1-2, with 7 bases that match TRBD1. Germline assignment: CDR1 SGDLS and CDR2 YYNGEE. CDR3 length: 15 amino acids. V trimming: 4 bases; J trimming: 0 bases; junction bases outside the gene matches: 6. The CDR3 DNA follows: TGTGCCAGCAGCCCGCGGACAGGAGCTAACTATGGCTACACCTTC. This sequence encodes CASSPRTGANYGYTF.

This chain uses TRBV7-3 with TRBJ1-6, with 7 bases that match TRBD1. J was trimmed by 6 bases and V by 5 bases; bases with no gene match: 7. The CDR3 consists of 15 residues. Germline assignment: CDR1 SGHTA and CDR2 FQGTGA. CDR3 amino acids: CASSETGMVNSPLHF. The DNA for the CDR3 is TGTGCCAGCAGCGAGACAGGGATGGTTAATTCACCCCTCCACTTT.

The V and J genes are TRBV6-4 and TRBJ2-4; D is possibly TRBD2 (6 bases). Germline CDR1 is MRHNA and CDR2 is SNTAGT. V was shortened by 3 bases and J by 6 bases, with 15 bases between the two germline ends. CDR3 length: 15 residues. The CDR3 DNA is TGTGCCAGCAGTGAACGTTCCCAGGAGGGAAACATTCAGTACTTC. This codes for CASSERSQEGNIQYF.

The chain uses TRBV18 and TRBJ2-1; 10 nucleotides align to TRBD2. Germline CDR1 and CDR2: KGHSH and LQKENI. Trimming cost V 0 bases and J 3 bases; bases outside gene matches: 2. The CDR3 extends over 16 amino acids. CDR3 loop: CASSPPTSGVYNEQFF. Written as DNA, the CDR3 is TGTGCCAGCTCACCACCTACTAGCGGGGTCTACAATGAGCAGTTCTTC.

Remarks on this clone: Other DNA sequences of this sample code for an identical CDR3. The chain employs TRBV10-3 and TRBJ1-3, with 7 bases fitting TRBD1. V shed 3 bases, J shed 5 bases, and the junction held 7 bases outside the gene matches. Germline assignment: CDR1 ENHRY and CDR2 SYGVKD. CDR3 length: 15 residues. CDR3 nucleotide sequence: TGTGCCATCAGTGACTCCGGGACAGTGCGAAACACCATATATTTT. Protein: CAISDSGTVRNTIYF.

This clone was detected only a few times. The chain links TRBV5-4 to TRBJ1-1; 9 bases are a match to TRBD1. This CDR3 has 14 amino acids. CDR1 and CDR2 (germline): SGHNT, YYREEE (reference sequence). J was trimmed by 5 bases and V by 2 bases; bases with no gene match: 4. DNA for the CDR3: TGTGCCAGCAGCTTTGACAGGGGGGTGACTGAAGCTTTCTTT. It yields the protein CASSFDRGVTEAFF.

This sequence joins TRBV7-2 and TRBJ1-2, with 7 bases aligning to TRBD1. The CDR3 is made up of 14 amino acids. The junction had 4 bases not matched to a gene; V was cut back by 5 bases and J by 1 base. Germline values: CDR1 SGHTA, CDR2 FQGNSA. CDR3 in amino acids: CASSRDRNNYGYTF. The DNA for the CDR3 is TGTGCCAGCAGCCGGGACAGAAATAACTATGGCTACACCTTC.

Only one count was recorded for this clone. The chain links TRBV5-6 to TRBJ2-5; possibly TRBD1 for D (8 bases). The CDR3 runs 14 residues. Germline-derived CDR1 and CDR2 are SGHDT and YYEEEE. Between the trimmed V and J ends, which lost 4 bases and 10 bases, there was a span of 20 bases. CDR3 sequence (DNA): TGTGCCAGCAGCCTTACAGGGGGGGCAGTGGGCCAGTACTTC. Translation: CASSLTGGAVGQYF.

V gene TRBV4-3 combines with J gene TRBJ1-1; D unclear. Trimming took 1 base from V and 0 from J, leaving 12 bases between them. The CDR3 length is 16 residues. The germline V gene encodes CDR1 LGHNA and CDR2 YSLEER. Here the CDR3 reads CASSQAGSGVNTEAFF. The CDR3 bases are TGCGCCAGCAGCCAAGCCGGCTCAGGTGTGAACACTGAAGCTTTCTTT.

CDR3 nucleotides: TGTGCCAGCAGCTTAGATAGGCGCGGCGGTCAAGAGACCCAGTACTTC. It translates to CASSLDRRGGQETQYF. This chain connects TRBV11-2 to TRBJ2-5; D is unresolved. The V gene's germline CDR1 is SGHAT and CDR2 FQNNGV. The CDR3 has 16 amino acids. V shed 0 bases and J shed 2 bases, with 13 bases lying between them.

The chain recombines TRBV28 with TRBJ1-1; D might be TRBD1 (5 bases). Germline values: CDR1 MDHEN, CDR2 SYDVKM. Trimming cost V 4 bases and J 3 bases, with 6 bases left between them. The CDR3 extends over 12 amino acids. Written as DNA, the CDR3 is TGTGCCAGCAGTTCGGGGGACACTGAAGCTTTCTTT. It is translated as CASSSGDTEAFF.

V usage is TRBV9 and J usage is TRBJ2-1, with 9 bases aligning to TRBD2. Trimming took 0 bases from V and 2 from J; bases not matched to a gene: 3. The germline CDR1 and CDR2 sequences are SGDLS and YYNGEE. The CDR3 loop spans 16 amino acids. CDR3 DNA: TGTGCCAGCAGCGTAGCGGCTAGCGGGGCCTACAATGAGCAGTTCTTC. This encodes CASSVAASGAYNEQFF.

This clone was seen a few times. The chain is built from TRBV4-1 and TRBJ1-5; no definite D call. The CDR3 is 16 residues long. Germline V gene sequence: CDR1 MGHRA, CDR2 YSYEKL. Trimming took 3 bases from V and 1 from J, leaving 13 bases between them. The CDR3 DNA sequence: TGCGCCAGCAGCCATCCGGGAGGAGACAGCAATCAGCCCCAGCATTTT. Translating gives CASSHPGGDSNQPQHF.

V and J are TRBV6-5 and TRBJ1-4; maybe TRBD1 (5 bases). The CDR3 is made up of 15 amino acids. Trimming left V 6 bases short and J 4 bases short, with 15 bases between. Germline values: CDR1 MNHEY, CDR2 SVGAGI. The CDR3 DNA sequence: TGTGCCAGCAGGTCAGGGCTTCAGGTTAATGAAAAACTGTTTTTT. The encoded protein is CASRSGLQVNEKLFF.